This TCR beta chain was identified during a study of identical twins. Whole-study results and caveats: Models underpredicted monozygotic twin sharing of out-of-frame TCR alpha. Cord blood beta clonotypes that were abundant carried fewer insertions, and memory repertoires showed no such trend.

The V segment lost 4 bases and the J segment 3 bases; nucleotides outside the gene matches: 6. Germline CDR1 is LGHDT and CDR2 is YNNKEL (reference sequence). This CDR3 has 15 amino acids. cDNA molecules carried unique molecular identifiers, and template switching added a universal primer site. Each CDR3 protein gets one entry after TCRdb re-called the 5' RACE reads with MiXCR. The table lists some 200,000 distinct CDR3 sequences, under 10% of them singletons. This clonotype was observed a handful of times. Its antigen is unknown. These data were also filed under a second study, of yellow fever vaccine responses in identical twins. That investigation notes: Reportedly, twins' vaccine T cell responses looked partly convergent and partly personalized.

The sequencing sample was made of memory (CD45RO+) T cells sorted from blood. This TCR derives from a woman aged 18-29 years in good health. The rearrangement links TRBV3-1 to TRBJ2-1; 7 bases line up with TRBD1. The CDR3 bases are TGTGCCAGCAGCCGAGCTGACAGGGACTACAATGAGCAGTTCTTC. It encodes CASSRADRDYNEQFF.